These T cell receptor beta chains were read from a single sample in a study of control samples from healthy donors and cancer patients. Method: immunoSEQ multiplex PCR; TCRdb's copy keeps in-frame clones and lacks some. The repertoire holds just over 80,000 clones, around nine tenths seen once, with around 5.4% in the top ten. Specimen: blood. Receptor source: a man in his fifties in good health. The CDR3 runs from the conserved cysteine through the conserved F or W. A D gene is named only where the DNA matches it firmly. A row's size may be missing; if present it is once, few, many or a size class.

>TRBD1|TRBJ2-2|.|TRBV5-1
TGCGCCAGCAGCTCTACAGGGGACACCGGGGAGCTGTTTTTT
CASSSTGDTGELFF
>.|TRBJ2-7|.|TRBV28
TGTGCCAGCAGTTCGTTGGGGAGCGGGTTCCACGAGCAGTACTTC
CASSSLGSGFHEQYF
>.|TRBJ1-1|once|TRBV19
TGTGCCAGTAAAGAAGGGAACACTGAAGCTTTCTTT
CASKEGNTEAFF
>.|TRBJ1-2|.|TRBV28
TGTGCCAGCAGCACAGGGTTCTGGGGCTACACCTTC
CASSTGFWGYTF
>.|TRBJ2-5|.|TRBV18
TGTGCCAGCTCACCCCCACCGGGAGAGACCCAGTACTTC
CASSPPPGETQYF
>TRBD1|TRBJ2-3|.|TRBV6-4
TGTGCCAGCAGTGACTCGAAGGGACAGGGTGATGATACGCAGTATTTT
CASSDSKGQGDDTQYF
>TRBD1|TRBJ2-7|.|TRBV5-4
TGTGCCAGCAGCCTTTCCGGGACAGGGGGCCACTACGAGCAGTACTTC
CASSLSGTGGHYEQYF
>TRBD1|TRBJ1-1|.|TRBV29-1
TGCAGCGTATTCCTACAGGGGGCGCCCACTGAAGCTTTCTTT
CSVFLQGAPTEAFF
>.|TRBJ1-1|.|TRBV7-8
TGTGCCAGCAGCTTAGATCGCAGGATGAACACTGAAGCTTTCTTT
CASSLDRRMNTEAFF
>.|TRBJ1-6|.|TRBV5-6
TGTGCCAGCAGATTGGACAGCACGTCACCCCTCCACTTT
CASRLDSTSPLHF
>.|TRBJ1-2|.|TRBV7-9
TGTGCCAGCAGCCGGGACGGAAACTATGGCTACACCTTC
CASSRDGNYGYTF
>.|TRBJ1-1|.|TRBV7-8
TGTGCCAGCAACAAAGGGGGTAACGCTGAAGCTTTCTTT
CASNKGGNAEAFF
>.|TRBJ1-1|.|TRBV15
TGTGCCACCAGCAGAGATCAGAACAGAAACACTGAAGCTTTCTTT
CATSRDQNRNTEAFF
>.|TRBJ2-1|.|TRBV18
TGTGCCAGCTCAGGGGGGGCTTCCTACAATGAGCAGTTCTTC
CASSGGASYNEQFF
>.|TRBJ1-2|few|TRBV4-2
TGTGCCAGCAGCCATAACAGTGCTGGGGCTGTTGACTATGGCTACACCTTC
CASSHNSAGAVDYGYTF
>.|TRBJ1-1|.|TRBV6-5
TGTGCCAGCAGTAAGAACACTGAAGCTTTCTTT
CASSKNTEAFF
>.|TRBJ2-1|.|TRBV11-3
TGTGCCAGCCAAAGGGATTTGGGCAATGAGCAGTTCTTC
CASQRDLGNEQFF
>TRBD1|TRBJ1-2|.|TRBV29-1
TGCAGCGTTGTAGGCGACAGGGGGCCTGGCTACACCTTC
CSVVGDRGPGYTF
>.|TRBJ1-5|.|TRBV21-1
TGTGCCAGCAGCCGACCAGGGGATAGCAATCAGCCCCAGCATTTT
CASSRPGDSNQPQHF
>TRBD1|TRBJ2-5|.|TRBV7-9
TGTGCCAGCAGCTTATCTAGGACAGGAGCATCCCAAGAGACCCAGTACTTC
CASSLSRTGASQETQYF
>.|TRBJ1-1|.|TRBV6-5
TGTGCCAGCGGGGGACGGTTGAACACTGAAGCTTTCTTT
CASGGRLNTEAFF
>.|TRBJ1-3|.|TRBV5-1
TGCGCCAGCAGCTTACGGGAAACCTCTGGAAACACCATATATTTT
CASSLRETSGNTIYF
>.|TRBJ2-7|.|TRBV7-2
TGTGCCAGCAGCTTAGGCGGGGAGACCTACGAGCAGTACTTC
CASSLGGETYEQYF
>TRBD2|TRBJ2-1|.|TRBV18
TGTGCCAGCTCACCGGCGGGGGGGATAAATGAGCAGTTCTTC
CASSPAGGINEQFF
>.|TRBJ1-1|.|TRBV6-5
TGTGCCAGCGACCTAAGAGGGACTGAAGCTTTCTTT
CASDLRGTEAFF
>TRBD1|TRBJ2-6|once|TRBV6-1
TGTGCCAGCAGTGCCGGGACAGTTATAGGGGGGGCCAACGTCCTGACTTTC
CASSAGTVIGGANVLTF
>.|TRBJ1-2|few|TRBV27
TGTGCCAGCAGAACTTGGGGCAGGAACTATGGCTACACCTTC
CASRTWGRNYGYTF
>.|TRBJ1-2|.|TRBV3-1/TRBV3-2
TGTGCCAGCAGACCCTGGACGGGGAACTATGGCTACACCTTC
CASRPWTGNYGYTF
>TRBD1|TRBJ2-1|.|TRBV10-3
TGTGCCATCAGCGGACAGGGGGCTCTTGAGCAGTTCTTC
CAISGQGALEQFF
>.|TRBJ1-1|.|TRBV5-1
TGCGCCAGCAGCTTGGGCTCAGGGGACACTGAAGCTTTCTTT
CASSLGSGDTEAFF
>.|TRBJ2-5|.|TRBV30
TGTGCCTGGAGTGTATCCGGGGAGACCCAGTACTTC
CAWSVSGETQYF
>TRBD2|TRBJ2-1|.|TRBV9
TGTGCCAGCAGCCCTAGCGGGGGGGCAGGCAATGAGCAGTTCTTC
CASSPSGGAGNEQFF
>.|TRBJ1-3|.|TRBV5-6
TGTGCCAGCAGCTTGGGGGATAACGCGAACACCATATATTTT
CASSLGDNANTIYF
>.|TRBJ1-6|once|TRBV3-1/TRBV3-2
TGTGCCAGCAGCCCACGGCCTCAACGGGGTAATTCACCCCTCCACTTT
CASSPRPQRGNSPLHF
>.|TRBJ1-1|.|TRBV18
TGTGCCAGCTCACCGGCAGATATAACTGAAGCTTTCTTT
CASSPADITEAFF
>.|TRBJ1-1|.|TRBV6-4
TGTGCCAGCAGTGACGGTTCCCTAAACACTGAAGCTTTCTTT
CASSDGSLNTEAFF
>TRBD1|TRBJ2-1|.|TRBV11-3
TGTGCCAGCAGCTTTGGGGACAGGGATGAGCAGTTCTTC
CASSFGDRDEQFF
>TRBD1|TRBJ1-2|.|TRBV5-1
TGCGCCAGCAGCTCCGACAGGGCGGATGGCTACACCTTC
CASSSDRADGYTF
>TRBD1|TRBJ1-3|once|TRBV9
TGTGCCAGCCAAGGGCAGGGGGAAAACACCATATATTTT
CASQGQGENTIYF
>.|TRBJ1-1|.|TRBV6-5
TGTGCCAGCAGAATGCGACAGAACACTGAAGCTTTCTTT
CASRMRQNTEAFF
>.|TRBJ1-1|.|TRBV7-3
TGTGCCAGCAGCTTAAGCCCCCTGGACAGAAACACTGAAGCTTTCTTT
CASSLSPLDRNTEAFF
>.|TRBJ2-7|.|TRBV18
TGTGCCAGCTCACTAACGGGCGCCTACGAGCAGTACTTC
CASSLTGAYEQYF
>TRBD1|TRBJ1-5|.|TRBV5-8
TGTGCCAGCAGCTTGGGGGTAACAGGGGATCAGCCCCAGCATTTT
CASSLGVTGDQPQHF
>.|TRBJ2-7|.|TRBV19
TGTGCCAGTAGTAAGGAGCAGGGCTCCTACGAGCAGTACTTC
CASSKEQGSYEQYF
>.|TRBJ1-2|.|TRBV5-4
TGTGCCAGCAGCTCCTCGCACTTAAACTATGGCTACACCTTC
CASSSSHLNYGYTF
>TRBD1|TRBJ1-6|.|TRBV30
TGTGCCTGGGGACAGGGGGCGACCTCACCCCTCCACTTT
CAWGQGATSPLHF
>.|TRBJ1-2|.|TRBV5-6
TGTGCCAGCAGCTTGGAAACAGAGACCTATGGCTACACCTTC
CASSLETETYGYTF
>TRBD1|TRBJ1-1|.|TRBV18
TGTGCCAGCTCACCACCAGACAGGGGGCAAACTGAAGCTTTCTTT
CASSPPDRGQTEAFF
>.|TRBJ1-1|.|TRBV12-3/TRBV12-4
TGTGCCAGCAGGCGGATGCAGGGCACTGAAGCTTTCTTT
CASRRMQGTEAFF
>TRBD2|TRBJ2-7|.|TRBV6-5
TGTGCCAGCAGTTACGGGGAGGGGCTTACCTACGAGCAGTACTTC
CASSYGEGLTYEQYF